One sample yielded the 22 T cell receptor beta chains listed below, sequenced in a study of cytomegalovirus exposure and HLA in healthy donors. The PCR made use of 60 Vbeta and 13 Jbeta primers. Sequencing used immunoSEQ multiplex PCR; TCRdb keeps in-frame clones, though not all of them. The repertoire holds 50,000 to 65,000 clones, with under 80% as singletons. Sequencing input: PBMCs. The receptor source for this set is a woman aged 25 to 39 in good health and CMV-seronegative.

The gene calls are TRBV7-2 and TRBJ1-6; the D is unclear. The germline CDR1 and CDR2 sequences are SGHTA and FQGNSA. With 5 bases removed from V and 7 bases from J, the gap between germline ends came to 15 bases. This CDR3 spans 15 amino acids. CDR3 loop: CASSGGGARNSPLHF. CDR3 nucleotide sequence: TGTGCCAGCAGCGGCGGTGGCGCGAGAAATTCACCCCTCCACTTT.

V gene TRBV7-9 combines with J gene TRBJ2-7; D is perhaps TRBD1 (5 bases). Germline CDR1 is SEHNR and CDR2 is FQNEAQ (reference sequence). V lost 1 base and J lost 3, with 10 bases in between. The CDR3 consists of 14 residues. CDR3 sequence reads: CASSLGGGFYEQYF. CDR3 DNA: TGTGCCAGCAGCTTAGGGGGCGGATTCTACGAGCAGTACTTC.

The V gene is TRBV7-8, the J gene TRBJ1-1, with D tentatively TRBD1 (6 bases). The CDR3 runs to 14 residues. V shed 5 bases and J shed 5 bases, with 15 bases lying between them. Looked up from germline, CDR1 is SGHVS and CDR2 is FQNEAQ. CDR3 nucleotides: TGTGCCAGCAGCCCCCACAGGGCACCTACTGAAGCTTTCTTT. Protein sequence: CASSPHRAPTEAFF.

This clone was picked up a small number of times. The chain carries TRBV10-2 and TRBJ2-3; a weak D match, TRBD2 (5 bases). The CDR3 runs to 16 residues. CDR1 is WSHSY and CDR2 is SAAADI in the germline V gene. The V and J ends lost 8 bases and 2 bases respectively, with 20 bases between them. The CDR3 sequence: CASGPSSPAVTDTQYF. CDR3 DNA: TGCGCCAGCGGCCCCTCTAGCCCGGCGGTCACAGATACGCAGTATTTT.

The rearrangement uses TRBV28 and TRBJ2-2; maybe TRBD2 (7 bases). Trimming removed 1 base from V and 4 bases from J, with 16 bases in between. The CDR3 sequence is 17 residues long. Germline-derived CDR1 and CDR2 are MDHEN and SYDVKM. The CDR3 bases are TGTGCCAGCAGTTTATTATTCCGAGGGGGGGGCACCGGGGAGCTGTTTTTT. Its translation is CASSLLFRGGGTGELFF.

The rearrangement links TRBV21-1 to TRBJ2-3; whether TRBD2, the table's D call, matches the DNA was not checked. TRBV21-1 is tagged as a pseudogene. This CDR3 comprises 18 residues. Written as DNA, the CDR3 is TGTGCCAGCAGCAAAGTGACCCCGGGCGGGCAGTACACAGATACGCAGTATTTT. This codes for CASSKVTPGGQYTDTQYF.

The chain couples TRBV7-3 to TRBJ2-1; 11 bases line up with TRBD2. The germline CDR1 and CDR2 sequences are SGHTA and FQGTGA. V lost 6 bases and J lost 8; bases outside the gene matches: 9. The CDR3 contains 15 residues. The CDR3 DNA is TGTGCCAGCAGTTCTACTAGCGGGAGACCGGATGAGCAGTTCTTC. Residues: CASSSTSGRPDEQFF.

The rearrangement links TRBV14 to TRBJ2-2; no clear D. The V end lost 0 bases, the J end lost 7 bases, and 9 bases lay between the germline ends. The CDR3 runs 14 residues. Germline CDR1 reads SGHDN; CDR2 reads FVKESK. The CDR3 DNA sequence: TGTGCCAGCAGCCAAGATCTGGCGGTCGGGGAGCTGTTTTTT. Translated: CASSQDLAVGELFF.

The rearrangement joins TRBV7-3 to TRBJ2-3; D is possibly TRBD2 (6 bases). CDR1 is SGHTA and CDR2 is FQGTGA in the germline V gene. The CDR3 covers 15 residues. V was cut by 5 bases and J by 5 bases, with 17 bases left in between. The chain's CDR3 is CASSRSGVSGDTQYF. In DNA form, the CDR3 reads TGTGCCAGCAGCCGTTCGGGAGTTTCGGGAGATACGCAGTATTTT. The complete variable domain, with remaining parts taken from reference TRBV7-3 and TRBJ2-3, reads GAGVSQTPSNKVTEKGKYVELRCDPISGHTALYWYRQSLGQGPEFLIYFQGTGAADDSGLPNDRFFAVRPEGSVSTLKIQRTERGDSAVYLCASSRSGVSGDTQYFGPGTRLTVL.

The CDR3 DNA is TGTGCCAGCAGTGAACTTGAAGCCGCCTACGAGCAGTACTTC. Its protein is CASSELEAAYEQYF. The rearrangement uses TRBV25-1 and TRBJ2-7, with unresolved D. The CDR3 loop spans 14 amino acids. CDR1 is MGHDK, CDR2 SYGVNS, per germline. The V end was cut by 2 bases, the J end by 2 bases, with 10 bases between.

The chain uses TRBV14 and TRBJ2-5; D not resolved. Trimming shortened V by 1 base and J by 2 bases, and 20 bases separated the two germline ends. The CDR3 is made up of 18 amino acids. Germline loops: CDR1 SGHDN, CDR2 FVKESK. CDR3 region: CASSQVSRFGGSQETQYF. The CDR3 bases are TGTGCCAGCAGCCAAGTTTCCAGGTTCGGTGGGTCTCAAGAGACCCAGTACTTC. The whole variable domain, remainder taken from reference TRBV14 and TRBJ2-5, is EAGVTQFPSHSVIEKGQTVTLRCDPISGHDNLYWYRRVMGKEIKFLLHFVKESKQDESGMPNNRFLAERTGGTYSTLKVQPAELEDSGVYFCASSQVSRFGGSQETQYFGPGTRLLVL.

The chain joins TRBV18 to TRBJ2-7, with D perhaps matching TRBD2 (5 bases). This CDR3 is built from 14 residues. Between the trimmed V and J ends, which lost 3 bases and 3 bases, there was a span of 12 bases. CDR1 is KGHSH and CDR2 is LQKENI in the germline V gene. The CDR3 bases are TGTGCCAGCTCACCCGACGGAGCGGACTACGAGCAGTACTTC. Encoded protein: CASSPDGADYEQYF.

This clone was seen just once. V usage is TRBV28 and J usage is TRBJ2-2, with TRBD1 matching 9 bases. This CDR3 has 19 amino acids. V shed 1 base and J 6 bases; nucleotides not matched to a gene: 15. CDR1 is MDHEN, CDR2 SYDVKM, per germline. The CDR3 bases are TGTGCCAGCAGTTTATATACGGGGACAGGGAGAAGTCCAGCCGGGGAGCTGTTTTTT. Its protein product is CASSLYTGTGRSPAGELFF.

About this clone itself: One junction end disagrees with the germline gene, perhaps due to a read error. The J gene is TRBJ2-7, the V gene TRBV7-9; tentatively, D is TRBD2 (6 bases). The length of the CDR3 is 14 residues. In germline, CDR1 is SEHNR, CDR2 FQNEAQ (reference sequence). The CDR3 DNA reads TGTTCCAGCAGCTTATCTGGGGGGAACAACGAGCAGTACTTC. It yields the protein CSSSLSGGNNEQYF.

This chain uses TRBV5-1 with TRBJ2-5; 7 nucleotides agree with TRBD1. J lost 2 bases, V lost 0 bases, and 7 bases had no gene match. The CDR3 is made up of 16 amino acids. Per germline, CDR1 SGHRS and CDR2 YFSETQ. The CDR3 sequence: CASSLEVGGEQETQYF. DNA for the CDR3: TGCGCCAGCAGCTTGGAGGTAGGGGGCGAACAAGAGACCCAGTACTTC.

The rearrangement joins TRBV29-1 to TRBJ2-3; TRBD1 matches 7 bases. Germline V CDR1 and CDR2: SQVTM, ANQGSEA. This CDR3 is 15 amino acids long. The J segment lost 4 bases and the V segment lost 7 bases, leaving 14 bases of the junction unmatched. This CDR3 is CSEERTGDRPDTQYF. The CDR3, as DNA: TGCAGCGAAGAGCGAACAGGGGACCGGCCAGATACGCAGTATTTT.

The chain joins TRBV4-3 to TRBJ1-6; D gene ambiguous. The CDR3 sequence is 13 residues long. Trimming took off 1 base at V and 8 bases at J, with 6 bases between the two ends. Looked up from germline, CDR1 is LGHNA and CDR2 is YSLEER. DNA for the CDR3: TGCGCCAGCAGCCAAGGGCGGGATTCACCCCTCCACTTT. It yields the protein CASSQGRDSPLHF.

This chain connects TRBV9 to TRBJ2-5; TRBD1 aligns across 7 bases. Looked up from germline, CDR1 is SGDLS and CDR2 is YYNGEE. This CDR3 has 14 amino acids. J was trimmed by 5 bases and V by 4 bases; bases with no gene match: 8. The CDR3 nucleotides are TGTGCCAGCAGCTCTTCAGGGGGTAGGGAGACCCAGTACTTC. This codes for CASSSSGGRETQYF.

This clone has just a few counts. The identical CDR3 is also encoded by other nucleotide sequences in the sample. The rearrangement joins TRBV5-1 to TRBJ2-2; 11 nucleotides match TRBD1. J gave up 6 bases and V 0 bases, and 4 bases lay outside the gene matches. The CDR3 is 16 amino acids. Germline V gene lookup returns CDR1 SGHRS and CDR2 YFSETQ. CDR3 loop: CASSLAPGQGAGELFF. DNA for the CDR3: TGCGCCAGCAGCTTGGCGCCGGGACAGGGGGCCGGGGAGCTGTTTTTT.

The chain joins TRBV2 to TRBJ2-7; possible D gene TRBD2, 7 bases. The CDR3 is made up of 14 amino acids. Germline CDR1 and CDR2: SNHLY and FYNNEI. Trimming shortened V by 7 bases and J by 4 bases, and 17 bases separated the two germline ends. CDR3 protein: CASTLGGASYEQYV. The CDR3 DNA follows: TGTGCCAGCACCCTAGGGGGGGCTTCATACGAGCAGTACGTC.

V usage is TRBV14 and J usage is TRBJ2-3, with unresolved D. Trimming took off 3 bases at V and 0 bases at J, with 10 bases between the two ends. The CDR3 spans 15 residues. From germline, CDR1 is SGHDN and CDR2 FVKESK. CDR3: CASSQGVPSTDTQYF. The CDR3, as DNA: TGTGCCAGCAGCCAGGGCGTACCTAGCACAGATACGCAGTATTTT. Filled out from reference TRBV14 and TRBJ2-3, the complete variable domain reads EAGVTQFPSHSVIEKGQTVTLRCDPISGHDNLYWYRRVMGKEIKFLLHFVKESKQDESGMPNNRFLAERTGGTYSTLKVQPAELEDSGVYFCASSQGVPSTDTQYFGPGTRLTVL.

The gene calls are TRBV14 and TRBJ2-6; D perhaps matches TRBD1 (6 bases). The CDR3 spans 16 residues. Trimming shortened V by 4 bases and J by 2 bases, and 12 bases separated the two germline ends. Germline V CDR1 and CDR2: SGHDN, FVKESK. The CDR3 region is CASSPTGAPGANVLTF. CDR3 DNA sequence: TGTGCCAGCAGCCCGACAGGTGCCCCTGGGGCCAACGTCCTGACTTTC.